This TCR beta chain was recovered during a study of cytomegalovirus exposure and HLA in healthy donors. Concerning this clone: Its antigen is not known.

Overall study results and limits: Further analysis, carried out later, found HLA-associated TCR beta chains more clonally expanded than equally common other chains. For most subjects, TCR beta sequences were reported to predict HLA-A and HLA-B alleles with accuracy.

PCR used 60 Vbeta primers and 13 Jbeta primers. The data were produced by immunoSEQ multiplex PCR, yet TCRdb's version contains in-frame clones alone and is incomplete. The sample holds more than 100,000 clones, 80% to 85% seen once. J gave up 2 bases and V 3 bases, and 1 base lay outside the gene matches. The CDR3 contains 15 residues. The germline CDR1 and CDR2 sequences are SGHRS and YFSETQ. Sample: PBMCs. V and J are TRBV5-1 and TRBJ2-6; 8 positions match TRBD2. The sequence derives from a man younger than 45 in good health and CMV-seronegative. The chain's CDR3 is CASSSGGAGANVLTF. The CDR3, as DNA: TGCGCCAGCAGCTCGGGGGGGGCTGGGGCCAACGTCCTGACTTTC.